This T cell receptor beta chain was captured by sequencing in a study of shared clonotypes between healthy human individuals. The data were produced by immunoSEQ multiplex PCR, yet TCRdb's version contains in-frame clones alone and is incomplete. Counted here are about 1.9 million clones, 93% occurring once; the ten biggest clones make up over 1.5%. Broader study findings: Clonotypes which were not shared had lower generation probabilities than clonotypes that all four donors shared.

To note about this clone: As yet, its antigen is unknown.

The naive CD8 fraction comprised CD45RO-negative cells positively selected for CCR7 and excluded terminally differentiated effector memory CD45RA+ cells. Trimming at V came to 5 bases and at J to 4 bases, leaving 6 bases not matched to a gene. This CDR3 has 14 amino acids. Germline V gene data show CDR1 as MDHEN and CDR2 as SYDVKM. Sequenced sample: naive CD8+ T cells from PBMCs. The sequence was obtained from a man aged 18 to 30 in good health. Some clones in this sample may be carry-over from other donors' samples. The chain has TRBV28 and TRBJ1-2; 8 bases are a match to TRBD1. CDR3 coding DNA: TGTGCCAGCAGTGCGGACAGGGCGGGCTATGGCTACACCTTC. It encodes CASSADRAGYGYTF.